Below are 10 T cell receptor beta chains sequenced from a single sample in a study of blood T cell repertoires in COVID-19. TCRdb's table, derived via immunoSEQ multiplex PCR, lists solely in-frame clones and lacks some. Of more than 25,000 clones listed, 70% to 90% are singletons. Source material: peripheral blood. Receptors originate from a woman at least 80 years old with COVID-19, enrolled during active disease.

The chain employs TRBV11-3 and TRBJ1-1; 7 bases match TRBD1. The junction had 12 bases not matched to a gene; V was cut back by 5 bases and J by 6 bases. The CDR3 consists of 15 residues. The germline CDR1 and CDR2 sequences are SGHNT and YENEEA. In DNA form, the CDR3 reads TGTGCCAGCAGCAGGTACATAACAGGGGATTCTGAAGCTTTCTTT. Its protein product is CASSRYITGDSEAFF.

The CDR3 DNA is TGTGCCAGCTCACCATTCGACAGGGAAAACTATGGCTACACCTTC. It specifies CASSPFDRENYGYTF. The chain uses TRBV18 and TRBJ1-2, with TRBD1 identical over 7 bases. V lost 2 bases and J lost 2; bases outside the gene matches: 5. In germline, CDR1 is KGHSH, CDR2 LQKENI. The CDR3 consists of 15 residues.

This clone turned up a few times. This chain joins TRBV30 and TRBJ2-7, with 11 bases identical to TRBD2. V trimming: 1 base; J trimming: 0 bases; junction bases outside the gene matches: 8. The CDR3 runs 17 residues. Germline-derived CDR1 and CDR2 are GTSNPN and SVGIG (reference sequence). CDR3 coding DNA: TGTGCCTGGAGTGGCCTAGCGGGGGGCCGTACCTCCTACGAGCAGTACTTC. Its protein is CAWSGLAGGRTSYEQYF.

The CDR3 sequence is CASSFSVLGELFF. CDR3 nucleotide sequence: TGTGCCAGCAGTTTCAGCGTTCTCGGGGAGCTGTTTTTT. The J gene is TRBJ2-2, the V gene TRBV12-3 or TRBV12-4; D is unclear. This CDR3 is 13 amino acids long. V was cut by 3 bases and J by 7 bases, with 9 bases left in between.

The V and J genes are TRBV15 and TRBJ1-2, with D tentatively TRBD1 (5 bases). The V gene lost 3 bases and the J gene lost 7 bases, with 12 bases spanning the gap. The CDR3 is 13 amino acids. Germline loops: CDR1 LNHNV, CDR2 YYDKDF (reference sequence). The CDR3 coding sequence is TGTGCCACCAGCAGCCCTAGGGGTGTTGGCTACACCTTC. Protein sequence: CATSSPRGVGYTF.

The chain couples TRBV4-1 to TRBJ2-2; D not resolved. CDR1 is MGHRA, CDR2 YSYEKL, per germline. CDR3 length: 14 residues. V was trimmed by 4 bases and J by 1 base, leaving 7 bases between them. This CDR3 is CASSPDLNTGELFF. The CDR3, as DNA: TGCGCCAGCAGCCCAGACCTGAACACCGGGGAGCTGTTTTTT.

V gene TRBV11-3 combines with J gene TRBJ2-5, with 10 nucleotides matching TRBD1. Germline assignment: CDR1 SGHNT and CDR2 YENEEA. V shed 2 bases, J shed 2 bases, and the junction held 5 bases outside the gene matches. The CDR3 has 16 residues. DNA for the CDR3: TGTGCCAGCAGCTTAACCGGGACAGGGGAACAAGAGACCCAGTACTTC. It codes for CASSLTGTGEQETQYF. Full variable domain (rest looked up from reference TRBV11-3 and TRBJ2-5): EAGVVQSPRYKIIEKKQPVAFWCNPISGHNTLYWYLQNLGQGPELLIRYENEEAVDDSQLPKDRFSAERLKGVDSTLKIQPAELGDSAVYLCASSLTGTGEQETQYFGPGTRLLVL.

The J gene is TRBJ2-7, the V gene TRBV29-1, with a tentative D call TRBD1 (5 bases). CDR3 length equals 12 residues. Trimming took off 5 bases at V and 6 bases at J, with 14 bases between the two ends. Germline CDR1 is SQVTM and CDR2 is ANQGSEA. CDR3 protein: CSVSQGSGEQYF. CDR3 nucleotides: TGCAGCGTTTCTCAGGGATCGGGCGAGCAGTACTTC.

This rearrangement joins TRBV6-1 to TRBJ2-1; TRBD1 matches at 7 bases. Trimming took 3 bases from V and 9 from J; bases not matched to a gene: 2. The CDR3 is 12 residues long. The germline gives CDR1 MNHNS, CDR2 SASEGT. The CDR3 DNA sequence: TGTGCCAGCAGTGAGCACAGGGGTGAGCAGTTCTTC. It encodes CASSEHRGEQFF.

The rearrangement joins TRBV7-2 to TRBJ1-3; a weak D match, TRBD1 (5 bases). In germline, CDR1 is SGHTA, CDR2 FQGNSA. Deletions cut 4 bases from V and 9 bases from J, with 10 bases between. This CDR3 is built from 12 residues. For the CDR3, the DNA is TGTGCCAGCAGCTCAGGAGGGACCACCATATATTTT. This sequence encodes CASSSGGTTIYF.